Shown below are 20 T cell receptor beta chains from a single sample sequenced in a study of long-term antiretroviral therapy in people with HIV. Survey level was the resolution at which the v3.0 immunoSEQ assay ran. Sequencing was performed with immunoSEQ multiplex PCR; in TCRdb, only in-frame clones are kept and a portion is missing. The data show tens of thousands of clones, roughly 87% seen once. Specimen: unsorted PBMCs, collected 1.1 years after starting antiretroviral therapy. These receptors came from a young man with HIV.

This clone was detected once. V is TRBV23-1 and J is TRBJ1-3, with 9 bases fitting TRBD1. TRBV23-1 qualifies as an ORF whose function is uncertain. The CDR3 contains 14 residues. The junction had 12 bases not matched to a gene; V was cut back by 11 bases and J by 7 bases. The CDR3 is CASLGTGIRNTIYF. CDR3 DNA sequence: TGCGCCTCCCTCGGGACAGGGATTCGTAACACCATATATTTT.

The chain carries TRBV7-8 and TRBJ2-3; 8 positions agree with TRBD2. Germline CDR1 is SGHVS and CDR2 is FQNEAQ. The CDR3 spans 14 residues. After removal of 6 bases from V and 1 base from J, the junction contained 3 bases not matched to a gene. CDR3 in amino acids: CASSLREGTDTQYF. The CDR3 DNA is TGTGCCAGCAGTCTGCGGGAGGGCACAGATACGCAGTATTTT. The full variable domain, with the rest looked up from reference TRBV7-8 and TRBJ2-3, is GAGVSQSPRYKVAKRGQDVALRCDPISGHVSLFWYQQALGQGPEFLTYFQNEAQLDKSGLPSDRFFAERPEGSVSTLKIQRTQQEDSAVYLCASSLREGTDTQYFGPGTRLTVL.

The J gene is TRBJ2-6, the V gene TRBV4-1; no firm D call. This CDR3 comprises 13 residues. V dropped 4 bases and J dropped 0 bases, with 1 base sitting between them. Looked up from germline, CDR1 is MGHRA and CDR2 is YSYEKL. CDR3 amino acids: CASSRSGANVLTF. The CDR3 region has the DNA TGCGCCAGCAGCCGCTCTGGGGCCAACGTCCTGACTTTC.

The chain joins TRBV28 to TRBJ2-3; TRBD2 matches at 10 bases. CDR3 length equals 19 residues. In germline, CDR1 is MDHEN, CDR2 SYDVKM. With 7 bases clipped from V and 4 bases from J, the junction kept 20 bases outside the gene matches. CDR3 sequence: CASTTPQGLAAVASDTQYF. DNA of the CDR3: TGTGCCAGCACAACACCGCAAGGACTAGCGGCCGTGGCATCAGATACGCAGTATTTT. Complete variable domain (other parts from reference TRBV28 and TRBJ2-3): DVKVTQSSRYLVKRTGEKVFLECVQDMDHENMFWYRQDPGLGLRLIYFSYDVKMKEKGDIPEGYSVSREKKERFSLILESASTNQTSMYLCASTTPQGLAAVASDTQYFGPGTRLTVL.

V gene TRBV5-1 combines with J gene TRBJ1-2, with D tentatively TRBD1 (5 bases). Germline V gene sequence: CDR1 SGHRS, CDR2 YFSETQ. This CDR3 has 16 amino acids. V lost 5 bases and J lost 8, with 25 bases in between. CDR3 region: CASRQDTGREGKGYTF. The CDR3 DNA is TGCGCCAGCAGACAAGACACCGGCAGGGAAGGGAAAGGCTACACCTTC.

This clone was seen only a few times. The chain is built from TRBV19 and TRBJ2-7, with 9 bases fitting TRBD1. CDR3 length: 16 residues. CDR1 and CDR2 (germline): LNHDA, SQIVND (reference sequence). After removal of 1 base from V and 4 bases from J, the junction contained 8 bases not matched to a gene. CDR3 loop: CASSIGTGEMGYEQYF. For the CDR3, the DNA is TGTGCCAGTAGTATAGGGACAGGGGAGATGGGGTACGAGCAGTACTTC.

The V gene is TRBV18, the J gene TRBJ2-7, with TRBD2 identical over 15 bases. V lost 3 bases to trimming and J lost 1 base; unmatched junction nucleotides: 4. The CDR3 sequence is 17 residues long. Germline CDR1 reads KGHSH; CDR2 reads LQKENI. CDR3 sequence: CASSPGLAGGPSYEQYF. The CDR3 region has the DNA TGTGCCAGCTCACCGGGACTAGCGGGGGGACCTTCCTACGAGCAGTACTTC.

The chain has TRBV4-1 and TRBJ2-3, with D possibly TRBD2 on 6 matching bases. Per the germline V gene, CDR1 is MGHRA and CDR2 is YSYEKL. This CDR3 is 16 amino acids long. Trimming pared 0 bases from V and 1 base from J, leaving 11 bases between. The CDR3 here is CASSQDTSGGTDTQYF. In nucleotides, the CDR3 is TGCGCCAGCAGCCAAGATACTTCGGGAGGCACAGATACGCAGTATTTT.

The CDR3, as DNA: TGTGCCAGTAGTCCTGGACTAGCGAGGGAGACCCAGTACTTC. Amino acid sequence: CASSPGLARETQYF. V and J are TRBV19 and TRBJ2-5; 9 positions match TRBD2. CDR1 and CDR2 (germline): LNHDA, SQIVND (reference sequence). Germline trimming cut 5 bases from V and 5 bases from J; bases unmatched to any gene: 6. CDR3 length: 14 amino acids.

The chain is built from TRBV7-3 and TRBJ2-7, with a tentative D call TRBD2 (5 bases). Germline CDR1 and CDR2: SGHTA and FQGTGA. The CDR3 covers 13 residues. V was pared by 6 bases and J by 6 bases, with 15 bases between. The CDR3 nucleotides read TGTGCCAGCAGTCTCGGAGCGGACCGCGAGCAGTACTTC. It translates to CASSLGADREQYF.

This sequence joins TRBV5-4 and TRBJ2-6, with 7 bases fitting TRBD1. The ends lost 0 bases at V and 0 bases at J; junction bases unmatched: 3. The CDR3 loop spans 17 amino acids. CDR1 is SGHNT and CDR2 is YYREEE in the germline V gene (reference sequence). CDR3 nucleotide sequence: TGTGCCAGCAGCTTGGGGGGGACAGTCTCTGGGGCCAACGTCCTGACTTTC. This encodes CASSLGGTVSGANVLTF.

The chain couples TRBV9 to TRBJ2-3; 11 bases are shared with TRBD2. CDR3 length: 14 residues. The trim removed 4 bases at V and 4 bases at J, leaving 2 bases unmatched. From germline, CDR1 is SGDLS and CDR2 YYNGEE. The CDR3 protein is CASSISGGADTQYF. For the CDR3, the DNA is TGTGCCAGCAGCATTAGCGGGGGGGCAGATACGCAGTATTTT.

This chain joins TRBV7-6 and TRBJ2-1, with 9 bases matching TRBD2. There are 16 residues in the CDR3. Trimming cost V 5 bases and J 10 bases; bases outside gene matches: 15. Germline V CDR1 and CDR2: SGHVS, FNYEAQ. The CDR3 nucleotides read TGTGCCAGCAGCCGAGGGGCGCGGGGGGGTTTTATGGAGCAGTTCTTC. It encodes CASSRGARGGFMEQFF.

V is TRBV29-1 and J is TRBJ2-2; no clear D. This CDR3 is 12 amino acids long. Trimming left V 4 bases short and J 5 bases short, with 8 bases between. CDR1 is SQVTM and CDR2 is ANQGSEA in the germline V gene. Here the CDR3 DNA reads TGCAGCGTTGTGGGTGGGACCGGGGAGCTGTTTTTT. Its translation: CSVVGGTGELFF.

The chain couples TRBV7-3 to TRBJ2-4; TRBD1 matches 7 bases. CDR3 length: 17 residues. The germline gives CDR1 SGHTA, CDR2 FQGTGA. Trimming at V came to 2 bases and at J to 2 bases, leaving 9 bases not matched to a gene. Written as DNA, the CDR3 is TGTGCCAGCAGCTTAGACGGGCCAGGGGGAACCAAAAACATTCAGTACTTC. Translation: CASSLDGPGGTKNIQYF.

The V gene is TRBV27, the J gene TRBJ2-5, with 8 nucleotides matching TRBD1. The DNA end is a closer match to TRBJ2-7, so the J assignment may be wrong. The CDR3 is 16 residues long. In germline, CDR1 is MNHEY, CDR2 SMNVEV (reference sequence). The CDR3: CASSLEATGVYYEQYF. The DNA for the CDR3 is TGTGCCAGCAGTTTAGAGGCGACAGGGGTTTACTACGAGCAGTACTTC.

The chain links TRBV18 to TRBJ2-1, with a possible D match to TRBD1 (6 bases). The CDR3 has 12 amino acids. The germline gives CDR1 KGHSH, CDR2 LQKENI. Trimming took 3 bases from V and 9 from J, leaving 9 bases between them. CDR3 in DNA: TGTGCCAGCTCACCTTGGGGGCGTGAGCAGTTCTTC. Amino acid sequence: CASSPWGREQFF. Full variable domain (outside the CDR3, taken from reference TRBV18 and TRBJ2-1): NAGVMQNPRHLVRRRGQEARLRCSPMKGHSHVYWYRQLPEEGLKFMVYLQKENIIDESGMPKERFSAEFPKEGPSILRIQQVVRGDSAAYFCASSPWGREQFFGPGTRLTVL.

The rearrangement uses TRBV9 and TRBJ2-2; D is possibly TRBD1 or TRBD2 (5 bases each). V dropped 4 bases and J dropped 0 bases, with 19 bases sitting between them. CDR1 and CDR2 from the germline V gene are SGDLS and YYNGEE. The length of the CDR3 is 18 residues. CDR3 nucleotides: TGTGCCAGCAGCATAACAAGTAGGGGACCCACGAACACCGGGGAGCTGTTTTTT. Encoded protein: CASSITSRGPTNTGELFF.

The chain couples TRBV30 to TRBJ2-4; D is possibly TRBD1 (6 bases). This CDR3 is built from 17 residues. Trimming stripped 1 base from V and 0 bases from J, with 16 bases between. Germline V lookup: CDR1 GTSNPN, CDR2 SVGIG (reference sequence). This chain's CDR3 is CAWSGGYRVLAKNIQYF. The CDR3 DNA follows: TGTGCCTGGAGTGGAGGCTACAGGGTCCTAGCCAAAAACATTCAGTACTTC.

The rearrangement uses TRBV5-1 and TRBJ2-3; D gene unclear. Trimming took off 5 bases at V and 5 bases at J, with 6 bases between the two ends. This CDR3 has 11 residues. Germline-derived CDR1 and CDR2 are SGHRS and YFSETQ. CDR3 residues: CASSTGDTQYF. The DNA for the CDR3 is TGCGCCAGCAGTACCGGAGATACGCAGTATTTT. The full variable domain, its missing parts supplied by reference TRBV5-1 and TRBJ2-3, is KAGVTQTPRYLIKTRGQQVTLSCSPISGHRSVSWYQQTPGQGLQFLFEYFSETQRNKGNFPGRFSGRQFSNSRSEMNVSTLELGDSALYLCASSTGDTQYFGPGTRLTVL.